Detailed here is one T cell receptor beta chain. What it binds is unknown. The CDR3 length is 15 residues. Germline V gene sequence: CDR1 SGHDT, CDR2 YYEEEE. This entry belongs to a study of monozygotic twins with inflammatory bowel disease. Study-wide points: A single strong IBD-associated signal or clonotype was not supported by the findings.

Eight distinct reactions (per sample) were used to make the cDNA. From its re-call of the 5' RACE reads, TCRdb lists each CDR3 protein once, without DNA. This table lists around 140,000 distinct CDR3 sequences. The sequenced sample was blood. This sequence originates from a human donor with ulcerative colitis or Crohn's disease, or a healthy co-twin of an affected twin (not recorded which). The rearrangement joins TRBV5-6 to TRBJ2-1; TCRdb proposes TRBD2, but this gene call is untestable without DNA. CDR3: CASNTPAESYNEQFF.